The clone carrying this T cell receptor beta chain was seen ten or more times. Its antigen is not known. The data derive from a study of regulatory T cells in long-lasting Graves disease. Study-level points and caveats: Whereas new patients shared 970 or so public clonotypes, persistent patients shared more, at 2,500 to 3,500.

As for time point: newly diagnosed GD, antithyroid drugs for less than 3 months. Following extraction of RNA from PBMCs, that RNA was used to make the TCR library. The collection involved drawing 8 to 9 milliliters of peripheral blood into EDTA tubes. Both iRepertoire HTBI primers and Arm-PCR of CDR3 regions were used to build the TCR beta libraries. Via MiXCR, TCRdb re-called the multiplex PCR reads, giving one row per CDR3 protein. This sample yields 400,000 to 450,000 distinct CDR3 sequences, of which about 16% are seen a single time; over 15% belongs to the top ten. This CDR3 has 13 amino acids. Trimming removed 0 bases at V and 4 bases at J, with 5 bases between. Germline CDR1 reads LGHDT; CDR2 reads YNNKEL (reference sequence). This sample was shared with a second study, whose subject was T cells in Graves' hyperthyroidism and ophthalmopathy. That publication notes: Patients aged 18 to 65 had newly diagnosed hyperthyroidism of under 2 months' duration. The HTBI primer set drove a first-round RT-PCR of the TCR CDR3.

Specimen: peripheral blood mononuclear cells (PBMCs), collected at new diagnosis, from a patient treated with antithyroid drugs. The sequence was collected from a woman aged 25 to 39 with Graves disease. V gene TRBV3-1 combines with J gene TRBJ2-3, with D hard to call. CDR3 DNA sequence: TGTGCCAGCAGCCAAGAGCTCTCAGATACGCAGTATTTT. This sequence encodes CASSQELSDTQYF.